This T cell receptor beta chain was recorded in a study of human T cells and chemical hapten exposure. Trimming removed 4 bases from V and 7 bases from J; junction bases left unmatched: 6. Germline lookup yields CDR1 SGHRS and CDR2 YFSETQ. The CDR3 is 16 residues long. TCRdb used MiXCR to reprocess the RACE reads, holding one entry per CDR3 protein. The sample carries 49,000 or so distinct CDR3 sequences, roughly 4.5% recorded once. Only a few counts were recorded for this clonotype. Time point specified: healthy volunteer bleed at 2 weeks. Unseparated into fractions, whole blood served as the source from which total RNA was extracted.

The TCR comes from a human donor in good health. Some clones in this sample may be carry-over from other donors' samples. The sample comprised whole blood. The chain couples TRBV5-1 to TRBJ2-1; 15 bases line up with TRBD2. CDR3 nucleotide sequence: TGCGCCAGCAGCCCGTGGACTAGCGGGAGGGAAAATGAGCAGTTCTTC. This encodes CASSPWTSGRENEQFF.